This T cell receptor beta chain stems from a study of type 1 regulatory T cells. In this sample, this clonotype turned up a few times. Its cognate antigen is unknown. TCRdb fed the reads into MiXCR, producing one record per CDR3 protein. The table has about 74,000 distinct CDR3 sequences, roughly three fifths seen once; the top ten hold 7.6%. CDR3 size: 15 residues. V was cut by 3 bases and J by 2 bases, with 12 bases left in between. The germline CDR1 and CDR2 sequences are SGHRS and YFSETQ. The source material was cultured T cells, either the whole culture or a sorted T cell fraction (not recorded which). The subset here: Tr1-enriched cell product generated in vitro against host alloantigens. J is TRBJ2-1 and V is TRBV5-1, with D unclear. This receptor was taken from a human donor in good health. The CDR3 region is CASSSLGGTYNEQFF. CDR3 nucleotides: TGCGCCAGCAGCTCGCTCGGTGGAACCTACAATGAGCAGTTCTTC.